The 11 T cell receptor beta chains listed next were all sequenced from one sample in a study of shared clonotypes between healthy human individuals (dated by TCRdb to the early 2020s). Receptor amplification or capture employed the immunoSEQ multiplex PCR assay. Imported from immuneACCESS, the table was reduced by TCRdb to in-frame sequences with V and J called. These copies leave out some clones; in studies compared against another copy, an unresolved V gene accounts for under half, and the cause of the remainder is not known. For this sample the table gives about a million clones, of which approximately 72% were detected only once. Roughly 1.4% of the sample belongs to the ten largest clones. Sample: memory CD4+ T cells sorted from blood. Explained via the paper, the cell subset or site label denotes: CD45RA-negative fraction. Receptors were obtained from a man between 18 and 29 years old in good health.

This chain links TRBV19 with TRBJ2-4, with D hard to call. Germline values: CDR1 LNHDA, CDR2 SQIVND (reference sequence). This CDR3 spans 15 amino acids. Trimming stripped 1 base from V and 0 bases from J, with 7 bases between. CDR3 sequence: CASSIGGRAKNIQYF. CDR3 coding DNA: TGTGCCAGTAGTATAGGCGGCAGAGCCAAAAACATTCAGTACTTC.

The chain combines TRBV6-1 with TRBJ2-1; D possibly uses TRBD1 or TRBD2 (6 bases each). The germline CDR1 and CDR2 sequences are MNHNS and SASEGT. The CDR3 contains 15 residues. V was pared by 5 bases and J by 6 bases, with 17 bases between. CDR3 in amino acids: CASSKYEGGSNEQFF. The CDR3 DNA is TGTGCCAGCAGTAAATATGAGGGGGGAAGCAATGAGCAGTTCTTC.

This rearrangement joins TRBV6-1 to TRBJ2-7; D is uncertain. With 5 bases removed from V and 2 bases from J, the gap between germline ends came to 4 bases. CDR1 MNHNS and CDR2 SASEGT come from the germline V gene. This CDR3 contains 11 residues. The CDR3 region has the DNA TGTGCCAGCAGTTTTCCCTACGAGCAGTACTTC. It translates to CASSFPYEQYF.

The chain is built from TRBV2 and TRBJ2-5, with 7 bases lining up with TRBD1. V lost 6 bases to trimming and J lost 5 bases; unmatched junction nucleotides: 12. The CDR3 loop spans 15 amino acids. Germline lookup yields CDR1 SNHLY and CDR2 FYNNEI. CDR3 residues: CASRSRTGKLETQYF. CDR3 DNA sequence: TGTGCCAGCAGAAGTAGGACAGGCAAGCTCGAGACCCAGTACTTC. The complete variable domain, with remaining parts taken from reference TRBV2 and TRBJ2-5, reads EPEVTQTPSHQVTQMGQEVILRCVPISNHLYFYWYRQILGQKVEFLVSFYNNEISEKSEIFDDQFSVERPDGSNFTLKIRSTKLEDSAMYFCASRSRTGKLETQYFGPGTRLLVL.

This clone was seen a handful of times. With a much larger clone just one base away, this may be a read error. This sample also contains other DNA sequences that code for the same CDR3. This chain uses TRBV6-5 with TRBJ1-2; 8 bases fit TRBD1. The CDR3 contains 13 residues. V gave up 5 bases and J gave up 2 bases; unmatched junction bases: 1. Germline V lookup: CDR1 MNHEY, CDR2 SVGAGI. The CDR3 sequence is CASSRQGNYGYTF. The DNA of the CDR3 is TGTGCCAGCAGTAGACAGGGGAACTATGGCTACACCTTC.

V gene TRBV7-2 combines with J gene TRBJ2-3; D perhaps matches TRBD1 (5 bases). Deletions cut 2 bases from V and 6 bases from J, with 15 bases between. This CDR3 contains 15 residues. CDR1 and CDR2 (germline): SGHTA, FQGNSA. CDR3 loop: CASSLRGMVSDTQYF. CDR3 bases: TGTGCCAGCAGCTTAAGGGGAATGGTCTCTGATACGCAGTATTTT.

The rearrangement joins TRBV2 to TRBJ2-5; D remains unclear. Germline CDR1 is SNHLY and CDR2 is FYNNEI. The ends were cut back, 6 bases at V and 4 bases at J, with 15 bases in the middle. This CDR3 comprises 14 residues. This CDR3 is CASRGDISGETQYF. In DNA form, the CDR3 reads TGTGCCAGCAGGGGCGACATATCGGGAGAGACCCAGTACTTC.

CDR3 sequence reads: CASSPPSRAETEQYF. The CDR3 region has the DNA TGTGCCAGCTCACCACCCTCTCGGGCAGAAACCGAGCAGTACTTC. This sequence joins TRBV18 and TRBJ2-5; D is unresolved. Matching the DNA end better, TRBJ2-7 makes the J call doubtful. The CDR3 runs to 15 residues. Per germline, CDR1 KGHSH and CDR2 LQKENI.

The chain links TRBV6-5 to TRBJ1-2, with D perhaps matching TRBD1 (6 bases). The CDR3 length is 11 residues. The V gene's germline CDR1 is MNHEY and CDR2 SVGAGI. CDR3 protein: CAARGVYGYTF. In DNA form, the CDR3 reads TGTGCAGCGAGGGGGGTCTATGGCTACACCTTC.

This clone was observed a single time. This chain uses TRBV28 with TRBJ1-4, with 8 bases fitting TRBD1. Germline CDR1 and CDR2: MDHEN and SYDVKM. The trim removed 4 bases at V and 13 bases at J, leaving 14 bases unmatched. This CDR3 spans 15 amino acids. The CDR3 DNA sequence: TGTGCCAGCAGTTCCGCCGGGACAGGAATGAAAGGACTGTTTTTT. Translation gives CASSSAGTGMKGLFF.

This chain connects TRBV25-1 to TRBJ1-4; TRBD1 matches 9 bases. This CDR3 is 14 amino acids long. Germline assignment: CDR1 MGHDK and CDR2 SYGVNS. V was clipped by 6 bases and J by 9 bases; unmatched bases: 8. The CDR3: CASREGQGSKKLFF. The DNA for the CDR3 is TGTGCCAGCAGGGAGGGACAGGGAAGTAAAAAACTGTTTTTT.